Following are 13 T cell receptor beta chains from one sample sequenced in a study of blood T cell repertoires in COVID-19. The table came from immunoSEQ multiplex PCR; TCRdb's copy has only in-frame clones and leaves some out. The sample has 200,000 to 250,000 clones, roughly 87% seen once; the top ten hold 10% to 12%. What was sequenced was PBMCs or T cells enriched from blood (not recorded which). The receptors originated from a man aged 25 to 40 who had recovered from COVID-19.

The rearrangement joins TRBV11-2 to TRBJ2-5, with 10 bases identical to TRBD2. The ends lost 3 bases at V and 4 bases at J; junction bases unmatched: 5. Germline V gene sequence: CDR1 SGHAT, CDR2 FQNNGV. The CDR3 has 15 amino acids. The CDR3: CASSLILAGRETQYF. DNA for the CDR3: TGTGCCAGCAGCTTGATACTAGCGGGGAGAGAGACCCAGTACTTC.

The CDR3 region is CAGTSPRREAFF. DNA of the CDR3: TGTGCCGGAACCTCGCCCAGGCGTGAAGCTTTCTTT. J is TRBJ1-1 and V is TRBV30; D gene uncertain. Looked up from germline, CDR1 is GTSNPN and CDR2 is SVGIG (reference sequence). V lost 8 bases, J lost 7 bases, and 17 bases lay in between. The CDR3 length is 12 residues.

Only one count was recorded for this clone. This chain connects TRBV20-1 to TRBJ2-3; tentative D call: TRBD2 (5 bases). V was trimmed by 1 base and J by 13 bases, leaving 12 bases between them. The CDR3 consists of 11 residues. From germline, CDR1 is DFQATT and CDR2 SNEGSKA (reference sequence). This CDR3 is CSARAYGMEYF. The CDR3, as DNA: TGCAGTGCTAGAGCATACGGGATGGAGTATTTT.

This clone appeared a single time. The chain carries TRBV18 and TRBJ1-1; 8 bases agree with TRBD1. Germline CDR1 and CDR2: KGHSH and LQKENI. This CDR3 region has 15 residues. After removal of 4 bases from V and 1 base from J, the junction contained 5 bases not matched to a gene. The CDR3 nucleotides are TGTGCCAGCTCACTCTGGGACAGGAGGAACACTGAAGCTTTCTTT. Translated: CASSLWDRRNTEAFF.

The chain couples TRBV30 to TRBJ1-5, with D possibly being TRBD1 (5 bases). Looked up from germline, CDR1 is GTSNPN and CDR2 is SVGIG (reference sequence). The V end lost 2 bases, the J end lost 5 bases, and 13 bases lay between the germline ends. This CDR3 contains 14 residues. The CDR3 DNA reads as TGTGCCTGGAGTTCCCGGGGGAGGGATCAGCCCCAGCATTTT. Translating gives CAWSSRGRDQPQHF.

V is TRBV5-1 and J is TRBJ2-3; 10 bases map to TRBD2. The CDR3 spans 16 residues. Trimming cost V 1 base and J 3 bases; bases outside gene matches: 5. Per the germline V gene, CDR1 is SGHRS and CDR2 is YFSETQ. CDR3 amino acids: CASSLFPAGGTDTQYF. The CDR3 nucleotides are TGCGCCAGCAGCTTGTTCCCAGCGGGAGGGACAGATACGCAGTATTTT.

This clone appeared once. The rearrangement links TRBV9 to TRBJ1-1; 9 bases agree with TRBD1. The V gene's germline CDR1 is SGDLS and CDR2 YYNGEE. The CDR3 contains 15 residues. V was pared by 4 bases and J by 0 bases, with 4 bases of the junction left unmatched. This CDR3 is CASSTGGGLNTEAFF. Written as DNA, the CDR3 is TGTGCCAGCAGCACAGGGGGCGGGTTGAACACTGAAGCTTTCTTT. The variable domain in full, completed from reference TRBV9 and TRBJ1-1, reads DSGVTQTPKHLITATGQRVTLRCSPRSGDLSVYWYQQSLDQGLQFLIQYYNGEERAKGNILERFSAQQFPDLHSELNLSSLELGDSALYFCASSTGGGLNTEAFFGQGTRLTVV.

CDR3 amino acids: CASSQVRGGNQPQHF. The CDR3 DNA is TGCGCCAGCAGCCAAGTTCGGGGGGGGAATCAGCCCCAGCATTTT. This sequence joins TRBV4-1 and TRBJ1-5, with D maybe TRBD1 (5 bases). Trimming shortened V by 1 base and J by 4 bases, and 11 bases separated the two germline ends. CDR3 length: 15 residues. Looked up from germline, CDR1 is MGHRA and CDR2 is YSYEKL.

V gene TRBV2 combines with J gene TRBJ2-2, with D possibly matching TRBD2 (5 bases). The V end was cut by 7 bases, the J end by 0 bases, with 15 bases between. The CDR3 is made up of 16 amino acids. Germline CDR1 SNHLY, CDR2 FYNNEI. The CDR3 protein is CASIKEETPNTGELFF. The CDR3 DNA follows: TGTGCCAGCATTAAGGAGGAGACACCGAACACCGGGGAGCTGTTTTTT.

The chain uses TRBV9 and TRBJ1-6, with unresolved D. Between the trimmed V and J ends, which lost 4 bases and 0 bases, there was a span of 17 bases. This CDR3 spans 18 amino acids. Germline V lookup: CDR1 SGDLS, CDR2 YYNGEE. CDR3 residues: CASSNSGRQSSYNSPLHF. In DNA, the CDR3 is TGTGCCAGCAGCAATTCGGGTCGGCAAAGCTCCTATAATTCACCCCTCCACTTT. Full variable domain (remainder filled in from reference TRBV9 and TRBJ1-6): DSGVTQTPKHLITATGQRVTLRCSPRSGDLSVYWYQQSLDQGLQFLIQYYNGEERAKGNILERFSAQQFPDLHSELNLSSLELGDSALYFCASSNSGRQSSYNSPLHFGNGTRLTVT.

The CDR3 is CASSRDREDGYTF. The CDR3 DNA sequence: TGTGCCAGCAGCCGGGACAGGGAGGATGGCTACACCTTC. The chain has TRBV11-2 and TRBJ1-2, with 9 bases that match TRBD1. Losses at the gene ends were 5 bases for V and 6 bases for J; bases not matched to a gene: 4. CDR1 is SGHAT and CDR2 is FQNNGV in the germline V gene. This CDR3 has 13 amino acids.

V usage is TRBV3-1 (or the pseudogene TRBV3-2) and J usage is TRBJ2-2; TRBD2 aligns across 11 bases. Germline CDR1 LGHDT, CDR2 YNNKEL (reference sequence). Losses at the gene ends were 6 bases for V and 6 bases for J; bases not matched to a gene: 6. The CDR3 is 15 residues long. The CDR3 spells CASRPLAGVAGELFF. For the CDR3, the DNA is TGTGCCAGCAGACCACTAGCGGGAGTCGCCGGGGAGCTGTTTTTT.

The chain employs TRBV6-5 and TRBJ2-1; TRBD2 aligns across 12 bases. V dropped 4 bases and J dropped 6; count of bases not matched to a gene: 7. This CDR3 is built from 16 residues. Per the germline V gene, CDR1 is MNHEY and CDR2 is SVGAGI. CDR3 sequence (DNA): TGTGCCAGCAGTTTGCCTAGCGGGAGGGCCCTCAATGAGCAGTTCTTC. It encodes CASSLPSGRALNEQFF.